The subject of this entry is one T cell receptor (beta chain). Its matching antigen is unknown. Sample-barcoded 5' priming and a J-beta primer mix drove a second PCR of roughly 7 to 11 cycles. Via MiXCR, TCRdb re-called the 5' RACE reads, giving one row per CDR3 protein. The table has roughly 410,000 distinct CDR3 sequences, about 49% seen once; the top ten hold over 40%. This specimen belongs to a study of blood T cells in healthy people across ages. Whole-study results and caveats: Diversity of TCR beta per million T cells declined in a roughly linear way with age. Correlation between TCR beta diversity and naive T cell percentage was strong.

Caucasian, healthy and from Russia, the donors were aged between about 6 and 90. Total RNA was isolated from each sample in quantities of at least 6 micrograms. The V end lost 8 bases, the J end lost 0 bases, and 17 bases lay between the germline ends. The germline V gene encodes CDR1 SQVTM and CDR2 ANQGSEA. The CDR3 is made up of 16 amino acids. The receptor was derived from a man in his sixties in good health. The sequencing input was blood. V usage is TRBV29-1 and J usage is TRBJ2-6; D is uncertain. CDR3 loop: CSSLTTTGSGANVLTF. Written as DNA, the CDR3 is TGCAGCTCTCTGACCACCACCGGCTCTGGGGCCAACGTCCTGACTTTC.